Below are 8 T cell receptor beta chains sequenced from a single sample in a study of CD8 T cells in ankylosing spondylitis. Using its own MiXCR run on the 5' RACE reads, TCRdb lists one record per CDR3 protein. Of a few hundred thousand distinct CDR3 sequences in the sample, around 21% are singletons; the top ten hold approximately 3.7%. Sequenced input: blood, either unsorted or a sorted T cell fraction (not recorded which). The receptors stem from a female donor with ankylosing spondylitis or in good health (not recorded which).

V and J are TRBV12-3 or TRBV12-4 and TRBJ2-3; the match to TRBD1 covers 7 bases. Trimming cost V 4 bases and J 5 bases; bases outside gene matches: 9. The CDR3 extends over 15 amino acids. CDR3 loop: CASSSQQGSGDTQYF. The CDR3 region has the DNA TGTGCCAGCAGTTCCCAACAGGGGTCAGGAGATACGCAGTATTTT.

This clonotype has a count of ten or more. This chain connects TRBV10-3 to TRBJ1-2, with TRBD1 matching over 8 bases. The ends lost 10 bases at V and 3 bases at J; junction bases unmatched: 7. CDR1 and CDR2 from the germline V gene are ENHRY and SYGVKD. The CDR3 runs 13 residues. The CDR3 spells CATRGGQDYGYTF. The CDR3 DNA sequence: TGTGCCACACGAGGGGGACAGGACTATGGCTACACCTTC.

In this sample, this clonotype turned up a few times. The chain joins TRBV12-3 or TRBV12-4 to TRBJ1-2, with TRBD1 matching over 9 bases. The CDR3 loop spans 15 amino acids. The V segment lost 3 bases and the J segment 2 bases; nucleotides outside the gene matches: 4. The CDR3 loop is CASSFTGGGNYGYTF. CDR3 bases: TGTGCCAGCAGTTTTACAGGGGGCGGGAACTATGGCTACACCTTC.

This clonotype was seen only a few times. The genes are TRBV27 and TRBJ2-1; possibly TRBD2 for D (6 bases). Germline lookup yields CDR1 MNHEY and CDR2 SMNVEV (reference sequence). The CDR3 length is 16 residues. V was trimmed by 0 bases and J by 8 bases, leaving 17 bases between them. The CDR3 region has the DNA TGTGCCAGCAGTTTATCGATGGGGGGAAAAGGATATGAGCAGTTCTTC. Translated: CASSLSMGGKGYEQFF.

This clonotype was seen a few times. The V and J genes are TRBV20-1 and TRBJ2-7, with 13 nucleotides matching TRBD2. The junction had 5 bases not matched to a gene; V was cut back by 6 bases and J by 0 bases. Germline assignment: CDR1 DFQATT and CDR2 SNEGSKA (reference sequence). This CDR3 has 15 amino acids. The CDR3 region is CSAKGTSGVSYEQYF. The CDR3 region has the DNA TGCAGTGCCAAAGGGACTAGCGGGGTCTCCTACGAGCAGTACTTC.

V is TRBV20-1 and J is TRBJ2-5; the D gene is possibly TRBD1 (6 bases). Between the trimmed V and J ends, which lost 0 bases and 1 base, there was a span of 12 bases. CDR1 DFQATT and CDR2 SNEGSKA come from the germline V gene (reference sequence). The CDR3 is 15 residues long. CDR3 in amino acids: CSARDLQGTQETQYF. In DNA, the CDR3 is TGCAGTGCTAGAGACCTACAGGGCACCCAAGAGACCCAGTACTTC.

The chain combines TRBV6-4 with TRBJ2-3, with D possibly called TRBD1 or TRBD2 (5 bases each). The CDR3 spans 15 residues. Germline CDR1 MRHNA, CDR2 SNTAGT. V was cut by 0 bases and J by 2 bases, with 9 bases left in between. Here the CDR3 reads CASSDSPGPTDTQYF. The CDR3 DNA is TGTGCCAGCAGTGACTCGCCGGGGCCCACAGATACGCAGTATTTT.

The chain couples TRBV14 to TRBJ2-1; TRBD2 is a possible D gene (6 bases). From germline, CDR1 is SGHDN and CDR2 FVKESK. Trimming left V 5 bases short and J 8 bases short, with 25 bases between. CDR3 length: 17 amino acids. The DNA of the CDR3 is TGTGCCAGCAGCGTCCTTCGTGGAGGGGAGCGAGTCGATGAGCAGTTCTTC. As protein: CASSVLRGGERVDEQFF.